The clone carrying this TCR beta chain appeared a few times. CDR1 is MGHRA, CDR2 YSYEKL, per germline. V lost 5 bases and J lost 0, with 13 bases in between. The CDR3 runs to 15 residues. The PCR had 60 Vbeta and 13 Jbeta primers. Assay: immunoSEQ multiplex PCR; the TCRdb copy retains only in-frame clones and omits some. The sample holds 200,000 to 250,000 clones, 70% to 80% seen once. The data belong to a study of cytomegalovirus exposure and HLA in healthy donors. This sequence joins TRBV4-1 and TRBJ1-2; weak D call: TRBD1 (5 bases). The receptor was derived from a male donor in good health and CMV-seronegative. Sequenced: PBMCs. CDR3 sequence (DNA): TGCGCCAGCAGCGATTCAGGGAACTCTAACTATGGCTACACCTTC. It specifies CASSDSGNSNYGYTF.